These T cell receptor beta chains were read from a single sample in a study of T cell responses to AZD1222 COVID-19 vaccine. Clones were sequenced by immunoSEQ multiplex PCR, and TCRdb holds only the in-frame ones, with some missing. The sample consists of 150,000 or so clones, over 80% of them appearing once. The sequencing here drew on peripheral blood, taken 28 days after the second dose of the MenACWY control vaccine. The source of these receptors is an adult who received the MenACWY meningococcal vaccine as a control. Each CDR3 is given with its conserved first and last residue. The order of the fields is CDR3 length, V gene, J gene, clone size, D gene, CDR3 protein, CDR3 DNA. A D gene is named only where the DNA matches it firmly. Clone size is stated in some rows and not others, as once, few, many or a class when expanded.

>15|TRBV28|TRBJ2-4|NA|NA
CASSKGGLAKNIQYF
TGTGCCAGCAGCAAGGGGGGGTTAGCCAAAAACATTCAGTACTTC
>13|TRBV5-1|TRBJ2-7|NA|NA
CASSDDNSYEQYF
TGCGCCAGCAGCGATGACAACTCCTACGAGCAGTACTTC
>13|TRBV30|TRBJ2-7|NA|TRBD2
CAVRTSGSYEQYF
TGTGCCGTTAGGACTAGCGGGTCCTACGAGCAGTACTTC
>13|TRBV7-3|TRBJ2-5|NA|NA
CASSLERQETQYF
TGTGCCAGCAGCTTAGAACGCCAAGAGACCCAGTACTTC
>13|TRBV7-2|TRBJ2-7|NA|NA
CASSSTQGTEQYF
TGTGCCAGCAGCTCCACTCAGGGTACCGAGCAGTACTTC
>15|TRBV10-3|TRBJ1-2|NA|NA
CAISETSPGLHGYTF
TGTGCCATCAGTGAAACATCACCGGGCCTACATGGCTACACCTTC
>15|TRBV19|TRBJ1-2|NA|TRBD1
CASSIFRDSLYGYTF
TGTGCCAGTAGTATTTTTCGGGACAGCCTCTATGGCTACACCTTC
>11|TRBV3-1/TRBV3-2|TRBJ2-1|NA|NA
CASSHRDEQFF
TGTGCCAGCAGCCATCGCGATGAGCAGTTCTTC
>16|TRBV7-2|TRBJ2-5|NA|NA
CASSLVPGHLGETQYF
TGTGCCAGCAGCTTAGTTCCGGGACATCTGGGGGAGACCCAGTACTTC
>14|TRBV2|TRBJ1-3|NA|NA
CASSSGQPGNTIYF
TGTGCCAGCAGCTCCGGACAGCCTGGAAACACCATATATTTT
>13|TRBV12-3/TRBV12-4|TRBJ1-2|NA|TRBD1
CASRDRGNYGYTF
TGTGCCAGCAGGGACAGGGGGAACTATGGCTACACCTTC
>16|TRBV11-3|TRBJ2-1|NA|TRBD1
CASSLVRTGSWNEQFF
TGTGCCAGCAGCTTAGTTCGGACAGGGTCATGGAATGAGCAGTTCTTC
>15|TRBV5-4|TRBJ2-2|NA|TRBD2
CASSSPSGSTGELFF
TGTGCCAGCAGCTCCCCTAGCGGGAGCACCGGGGAGCTGTTTTTT
>11|TRBV20-1|TRBJ2-1|NA|NA
CSARDRDEQFF
TGCAGTGCTAGAGATAGAGATGAGCAGTTCTTC
>15|TRBV15|TRBJ1-1|NA|NA
CATSRATGQNTEAFF
TGTGCCACCAGCAGGGCGACAGGACAGAACACTGAAGCTTTCTTT
>15|TRBV15|TRBJ2-1|NA|TRBD2
CATSRDAGGDNEQFF
TGTGCCACCAGCAGAGATGCGGGAGGGGACAATGAGCAGTTCTTC
>13|TRBV29-1|TRBJ2-2|NA|NA
CSVESRDAGELFF
TGCAGCGTTGAATCGCGGGACGCCGGGGAGCTGTTTTTT
>13|TRBV6-4|TRBJ1-1|few|NA
CASSESGRSKAFF
TGTGCCAGCAGTGAGAGTGGACGGTCAAAAGCTTTCTTT
>13|TRBV5-8|TRBJ1-5|few|TRBD1
CASSSTGDQPQHF
TGTGCCAGCAGCAGTACAGGGGATCAGCCCCAGCATTTT
>14|TRBV13|TRBJ2-5|NA|NA
CASSLAQVQETQYF
TGTGCCAGCAGCTTAGCCCAGGTCCAAGAGACCCAGTACTTC
>13|TRBV7-9|TRBJ1-1|NA|NA
CASSLQGDTEAFF
TGTGCCAGCAGCTTACAGGGAGACACTGAAGCTTTCTTT
>14|TRBV6-1|TRBJ2-2|NA|NA
CASSEVWSTGELFF
TGTGCCAGCAGTGAAGTATGGAGCACCGGGGAGCTGTTTTTT
>16|TRBV4-1|TRBJ2-2|NA|TRBD2
CASSHQTSGILGELFF
TGCGCCAGCAGCCATCAGACTAGCGGGATACTGGGGGAGCTGTTTTTT
>15|TRBV6-5|TRBJ2-3|NA|TRBD1
CASSYQGASTDTQYF
TGTGCCAGCAGTTACCAGGGGGCGAGCACAGATACGCAGTATTTT
>15|TRBV6-5|TRBJ2-7|NA|TRBD2
CASRGLAGGSYEQYF
TGTGCCAGCAGGGGACTAGCGGGAGGAAGTTACGAGCAGTACTTC
>13|TRBV3-1/TRBV3-2|TRBJ2-5|NA|NA
CASSQTAQETQYF
TGTGCCAGCAGCCAGACAGCCCAAGAGACCCAGTACTTC
>16|TRBV5-8|TRBJ1-2|few|TRBD1
CASSLWTGGGNYGYTF
TGTGCCAGCAGCTTATGGACAGGGGGTGGTAACTATGGCTACACCTTC
>15|TRBV11-2|TRBJ2-3|NA|NA
CASSLEAGHTDTQYF
TGTGCCAGCAGCTTAGAGGCGGGACACACAGATACGCAGTATTTT
>11|TRBV18|TRBJ2-7|NA|NA
CASSQGYEQYF
TGTGCCAGCTCCCAGGGTTACGAGCAGTACTTC
>14|TRBV4-3|TRBJ1-1|NA|NA
CASSQEPAYTEAFF
TGCGCCAGCAGCCAAGAGCCGGCATACACTGAAGCTTTCTTT
>14|TRBV5-6|TRBJ2-3|few|TRBD1
CASSSDRGRATQYF
TGTGCCAGCAGCTCCGACAGGGGGCGAGCCACGCAGTATTTT
>12|TRBV11-2|TRBJ2-7|NA|NA
CASSLDLGGGLF
TGTGCCAGCAGCTTAGATCTGGGAGGGGGGCTCTTC
>13|TRBV3-1/TRBV3-2|TRBJ2-1|NA|NA
CASSQDGENEQFF
TGTGCCAGCAGCCAAGATGGTGAGAATGAGCAGTTCTTC
>11|TRBV5-1|TRBJ2-1|NA|TRBD2
CASTTSGEQFF
TGCGCCAGCACGACTAGCGGAGAGCAGTTCTTC
>13|TRBV12-3/TRBV12-4|TRBJ2-5|NA|NA
CASSHRTFGETDF
TGTGCCAGCAGTCATAGGACGTTTGGGGAGACGGACTTC
>14|TRBV6-2/TRBV6-3|TRBJ1-2|NA|NA
CASSQPGQGAGYTF
TGTGCCAGCAGTCAACCCGGGCAGGGCGCTGGCTACACCTTC
>14|TRBV6-2/TRBV6-3|TRBJ2-1|few|TRBD1
CASSPDRAYNEQFF
TGTGCCAGCAGTCCAGACAGGGCTTACAATGAGCAGTTCTTC
>15|TRBV27|TRBJ1-1|NA|NA
CASSLRSGVYTEAFF
TGTGCCAGCAGTTTACGAAGCGGGGTTTACACTGAAGCTTTCTTT
>15|TRBV11-2|TRBJ2-1|NA|NA
CASSFSIDGGNEQFF
TGTGCCAGCAGCTTTTCGATAGATGGGGGCAATGAGCAGTTCTTC
>17|TRBV4-3|TRBJ1-3|few|NA
CASSQDPPGSSGNTIYF
TGCGCCAGCAGCCAAGACCCCCCAGGGTCCTCTGGAAACACCATATATTTT
>12|TRBV19|TRBJ1-2|NA|NA
CASSPPSYGYTF
TGTGCCAGTAGTCCTCCTTCTTATGGCTACACCTTC
>14|TRBV7-2|TRBJ2-7|NA|TRBD1
CASSLQGAFDEQYF
TGTGCCAGCAGCTTACAGGGGGCTTTCGACGAGCAGTACTTC
>14|TRBV3-1/TRBV3-2|TRBJ1-1|NA|NA
CASSPQGMNTEAFF
TGTGCCAGCAGCCCGCAGGGTATGAACACTGAAGCTTTCTTT
>16|TRBV6-6|TRBJ2-5|NA|NA
CASSIKTNRVMGAQYF
TGTGCCAGCAGCATAAAGACGAACAGGGTGATGGGCGCCCAGTACTTC
>15|TRBV9|TRBJ1-5|few|TRBD1
CASSLTGGAGQPQHF
TGTGCCAGCAGCTTAACAGGGGGCGCGGGTCAGCCCCAGCATTTT
>13|TRBV11-3|TRBJ1-1|NA|NA
CASSLMGETEAFF
TGTGCCAGCAGCTTAATGGGTGAGACTGAAGCTTTCTTT